This entry features one T cell receptor (beta chain) sequence. Its antigen is currently unknown. This specimen belongs to a study of T cell responses to AZD1222 COVID-19 vaccine. Sequenced by immunoSEQ multiplex PCR; TCRdb stores in-frame clones only, minus some. This table holds about 150,000 clones, 85% to 95% found once. Overall study results and limits: Clonal diversity was possibly underestimated, and white British individuals and females predominated among donors. The study found Spike-specific TCR breadth and depth rose after two AZD1222 doses. Sampled repertoires all dated from after the peak T cell response.

This TCR came from an adult in good health. The material was peripheral blood, obtained on day 0 of AZD1222 vaccination.

DNA of the CDR3: TGTGCCAGCAGTCGGACAGGAGTTGAAGCTTTCTTT. Translation: CASSRTGVEAFF. This chain joins TRBV6-5 and TRBJ1-1; TRBD1 agrees at 7 bases. The CDR3 spans 12 residues. V lost 5 bases, J lost 7 bases, and 4 bases stayed unmatched. Germline CDR1 MNHEY, CDR2 SVGAGI.